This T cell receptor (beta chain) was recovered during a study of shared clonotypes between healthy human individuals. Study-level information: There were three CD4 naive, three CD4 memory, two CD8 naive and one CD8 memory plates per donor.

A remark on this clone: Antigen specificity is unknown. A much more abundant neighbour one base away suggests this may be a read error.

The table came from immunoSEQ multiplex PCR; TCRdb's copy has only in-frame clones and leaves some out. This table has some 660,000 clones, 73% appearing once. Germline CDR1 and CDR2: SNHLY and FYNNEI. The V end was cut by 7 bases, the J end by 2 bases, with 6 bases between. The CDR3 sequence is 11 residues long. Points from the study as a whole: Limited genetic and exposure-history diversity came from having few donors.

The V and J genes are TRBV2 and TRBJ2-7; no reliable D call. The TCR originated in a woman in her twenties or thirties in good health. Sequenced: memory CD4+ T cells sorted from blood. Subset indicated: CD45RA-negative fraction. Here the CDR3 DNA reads TGTGCCAGCACCCTGACCTACGAGCAGTACTTC. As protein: CASTLTYEQYF.